This TCR beta chain was documented in a study of T cells in Graves' hyperthyroidism and ophthalmopathy. Amplification of TCR beta CDR3 regions was performed using RNA transcripts as template. An initial round of RT-PCR targeting the TCR CDR3 relied on the HTBI primer set. TCRdb analysed the multiplex PCR reads with MiXCR anew, one entry per CDR3 protein. The sample yields roughly 300,000 distinct CDR3 sequences, around 20% seen once. Hyperthyroidism in the patients, aged 18 to 65, was newly diagnosed and under 2 months in duration. Clinical symptoms, serum thyroxine and TRAb, thyroid ultrasound and orbital computed tomography together formed the diagnostic basis. The germline gives CDR1 SEHNR, CDR2 FQNEAQ (reference sequence). This CDR3 contains 13 residues. V lost 6 bases and J lost 6; bases outside the gene matches: 7.

The sample was blood. V is TRBV7-9 and J is TRBJ2-5; 7 nucleotides match TRBD2. This clonotype originated in a woman aged 45-60 years with Graves' hyperthyroidism. DNA for the CDR3: TGTGCCAGCAGGAGGGAGGGTAGAAAGACCCAGTACTTC. Protein sequence: CASRREGRKTQYF.